This entry lists 32 T cell receptor beta chains sequenced from one sample in a study of T cells in Graves' hyperthyroidism and ophthalmopathy. There were TCR beta CDR3 regions amplified from RNA transcripts. TCR CDR3 regions were first amplified by RT-PCR with HTBI primers. TCRdb itself ran the multiplex PCR reads through MiXCR, one entry per CDR3 protein. The sample lists roughly 510,000 distinct CDR3 sequences, approximately 48% occurring once. Sequenced material: peripheral blood or thyroid tissue (not recorded which). Receptor source: an adult woman with Graves' disease, either hyperthyroidism or ophthalmopathy (not recorded which).

The chain recombines TRBV14 with TRBJ1-6; D might be TRBD1 (5 bases). CDR3 length: 16 residues. The V gene's germline CDR1 is SGHDN and CDR2 FVKESK. Trimming cost V 3 bases and J 11 bases, with 20 bases left between them. For the CDR3, the DNA is TGTGCCAGCAGCCATCGGGACTCCTTATTTTGGGCACCCCTCCACTTT. Amino acids: CASSHRDSLFWAPLHF.

This chain connects TRBV20-1 to TRBJ2-5; 11 bases are shared with TRBD1. The germline CDR1 and CDR2 sequences are DFQATT and SNEGSKA (reference sequence). This CDR3 region has 15 residues. With V trimmed by 4 bases and J by 3 bases, 7 bases remained unmatched. As DNA, the CDR3 is TGCAGTGCTACCTGGGACAGGGGGATCGAAGAGACCCAGTACTTC. Its translation is CSATWDRGIEETQYF.

This clonotype was counted at least ten times. The V call is TRBV20-1, the J call TRBJ1-5; D gene ambiguous. Per germline, CDR1 DFQATT and CDR2 SNEGSKA (reference sequence). Trimming cost V 2 bases and J 2 bases, with 7 bases left between them. The CDR3 is 13 residues long. CDR3 residues: CSARLSGNQPQHF. In nucleotides, the CDR3 is TGCAGTGCTAGACTATCAGGCAATCAGCCCCAGCATTTT.

The gene calls are TRBV9 and TRBJ1-6, with 7 positions matching TRBD1. Germline values: CDR1 SGDLS, CDR2 YYNGEE. The CDR3 has 15 amino acids. With V trimmed by 1 base and J by 9 bases, 7 bases remained unmatched. The CDR3 reads CASSVTGTVTSPLHF. As DNA, the CDR3 is TGTGCCAGCAGCGTAACCGGGACAGTGACTTCACCCCTCCACTTT.

The chain employs TRBV29-1 and TRBJ2-5; D is unclear. The CDR3 consists of 12 residues. V shed 0 bases and J shed 14 bases, with 16 bases lying between them. The germline CDR1 and CDR2 sequences are SQVTM and ANQGSEA. The DNA of the CDR3 is TGCAGCGTTGAAGATCGAGGCAGCGTACCTTACTTC. This encodes CSVEDRGSVPYF.

This clonotype has just a few counts. At one end the junction does not follow the germline gene, possibly because of a read error. This chain links TRBV7-9 with TRBJ1-3, with 7 bases lining up with TRBD1. The CDR3 contains 19 residues. Germline CDR1 reads SEHNR; CDR2 reads FQNEAQ (reference sequence). This chain's CDR3 is CASSQIGGDRWGSGNTIYF. The DNA for the CDR3 is TGCGCCAGCAGCCAAATAGGGGGCGATCGTTGGGGCTCTGGAAACACCATATATTTT. The full variable domain, its missing parts supplied by reference TRBV7-9 and TRBJ1-3, is DTGVSQNPRHKITKRGQNVTFRCDPISEHNRLYWYRQTLGQGPEFLTYFQNEAQLEKSRLLSDRFSAERPKGSFSTLEIQRTEQGDSAMYLCASSQIGGDRWGSGNTIYFGEGSWLTVV.

This clonotype has ten or more counts. The V and J genes are TRBV20-1 and TRBJ1-4; 8 positions agree with TRBD1. The CDR3 has 14 amino acids. Losses at the gene ends were 0 bases for V and 7 bases for J; bases not matched to a gene: 4. Germline CDR1 is DFQATT and CDR2 is SNEGSKA (reference sequence). DNA for the CDR3: TGCAGTGCTAGAGAGGCAGGGGGCTTTGAAAAACTGTTTTTT. Translation: CSAREAGGFEKLFF.

CDR3: CAIGGEAPNYEQYF. In DNA, the CDR3 is TGTGCCATCGGAGGGGAGGCTCCCAACTACGAGCAGTACTTC. V gene TRBV24-1 combines with J gene TRBJ2-7; a possible D gene is TRBD2 (6 bases). Germline-derived CDR1 and CDR2 are KGHDR and SFDVKD. Trimming left V 11 bases short and J 3 bases short, with 19 bases between. The CDR3 contains 14 residues.

This chain links TRBV7-2 with TRBJ2-7; TRBD1 matches 7 bases. CDR3 size: 15 residues. Germline values: CDR1 SGHTA, CDR2 FQGNSA. After removal of 5 bases from V and 9 bases from J, the junction contained 16 bases not matched to a gene. The CDR3 spells CASSAEPGQFTVQYF. The CDR3 DNA reads TGTGCCAGCAGCGCCGAACCGGGACAGTTTACGGTGCAGTACTTC.

V gene TRBV10-2 combines with J gene TRBJ1-5, with a possible D match to TRBD1 (6 bases). Looked up from germline, CDR1 is WSHSY and CDR2 is SAAADI. V was shortened by 7 bases and J by 3 bases, with 13 bases between the two germline ends. This CDR3 is 14 amino acids long. CDR3 sequence reads: CASTEGGPNQPQHF. CDR3 DNA sequence: TGCGCCAGCACCGAGGGGGGTCCCAATCAGCCCCAGCATTTT.

This sequence joins TRBV5-1 and TRBJ1-6; D gene unclear. CDR3 length: 13 amino acids. The V and J ends lost 2 bases and 7 bases respectively, with 7 bases between them. Per the germline V gene, CDR1 is SGHRS and CDR2 is YFSETQ. CDR3 nucleotide sequence: TGCGCCAGCAGCTTCGCCCGAAATTCACCCCTCCACTTT. It translates to CASSFARNSPLHF.

This clonotype has at least ten counts. The chain carries TRBV20-1 and TRBJ1-1; D is ambiguous. The CDR3 sequence is 14 residues long. Trimming took 6 bases from V and 6 from J, leaving 20 bases between them. CDR1 and CDR2 from the germline V gene are DFQATT and SNEGSKA (reference sequence). The CDR3, as DNA: TGCAGTGCGCGAAGAAGGGCGAGGAGCTCTGAAGCTTTCTTT. It codes for CSARRRARSSEAFF.

The gene calls are TRBV25-1 and TRBJ1-2, with unresolved D. V shed 5 bases and J shed 7 bases, with 17 bases lying between them. Germline V CDR1 and CDR2: MGHDK, SYGVNS. The CDR3 has 14 residues. The DNA of the CDR3 is TGTGCCAGCAGTTACTCGTCAGTTTCTCCTGGCTACACCTTC. Translated, it gives CASSYSSVSPGYTF.

This clonotype showed up just a few times. The chain carries TRBV2 and TRBJ1-2, with D tentatively TRBD1 (5 bases). This CDR3 spans 13 amino acids. CDR1 and CDR2 from the germline V gene are SNHLY and FYNNEI. The CDR3 DNA is TGTGCTAGAAGGCAGGGAGGCGCGGATGGCTACACCTTC. It specifies CARRQGGADGYTF.

Notes on this clonotype: One junction end disagrees with the germline gene, perhaps due to a read error. The V and J genes are TRBV7-9 and TRBJ2-2; D not resolved. CDR1 SEHNR and CDR2 FQNEAQ come from the germline V gene (reference sequence). The CDR3 runs 15 residues. This CDR3 reads CAGSPGPTCTGELFF. The CDR3 region has the DNA TGTGCCGGCAGCCCGGGCCCGACATGCACCGGGGAGCTGTTTTTT.

The V call is TRBV11-3, the J call TRBJ1-3; D is undetermined. The CDR3 length is 14 residues. V was cut by 2 bases and J by 0 bases, with 5 bases left in between. CDR1 SGHNT and CDR2 YENEEA come from the germline V gene. The CDR3 sequence is CASSLQFSGNTIYF. The CDR3 DNA sequence: TGTGCCAGCAGCTTACAGTTCTCTGGAAACACCATATATTTT.

This clonotype appeared a few times. CDR3 nucleotide sequence: TGTGCCATCAGTGAGATGGACATCAACTATGGCTACACCTTC. Protein: CAISEMDINYGYTF. V gene TRBV10-3 combines with J gene TRBJ1-2; maybe TRBD1 (5 bases). Deletions cut 2 bases from V and 2 bases from J, with 9 bases between. Per germline, CDR1 ENHRY and CDR2 SYGVKD. CDR3 length: 14 amino acids.

This rearrangement joins TRBV9 to TRBJ2-7, with D possibly being TRBD1 (6 bases). Germline values: CDR1 SGDLS, CDR2 YYNGEE. This CDR3 has 15 residues. V was clipped by 2 bases and J by 7 bases, with 19 bases between them. The CDR3 DNA follows: TGTGCCAGCAGCGTCGACCCCGAGACAGGCAGGGAGCAGTACTTC. Translating gives CASSVDPETGREQYF.

Comment on this clonotype: Given a much more abundant clone one base away, this may be a read error. The CDR3 DNA is TGTGCCAGCAGCCTGAACTCCGGGACTAGCGGACAAGAGACCCAGTGCTTC. Its translation is CASSLNSGTSGQETQCF. The V gene is TRBV6-6, the J gene TRBJ2-5, with TRBD2 matching 11 bases. This CDR3 is built from 17 residues. CDR1 and CDR2 (germline): MNHNY, SVGAGI (reference sequence).

This chain connects TRBV29-1 to TRBJ1-4; 9 bases map to TRBD1. Germline lookup yields CDR1 SQVTM and CDR2 ANQGSEA. Trimming at V came to 5 bases and at J to 8 bases, leaving 9 bases not matched to a gene. This CDR3 comprises 14 residues. The CDR3 protein is CSVRRQGGKEKLFF. For the CDR3, the DNA is TGCAGCGTTCGTAGACAGGGGGGGAAGGAAAAACTGTTTTTT.

The V and J genes are TRBV29-1 and TRBJ2-7; 7 nucleotides agree with TRBD1. The CDR3 loop spans 11 amino acids. Germline V lookup: CDR1 SQVTM, CDR2 ANQGSEA. V gave up 8 bases and J gave up 7 bases; unmatched junction bases: 8. The chain's CDR3 is CSLDRTGEQYF. Here the CDR3 DNA reads TGCAGCTTGGACAGGACGGGGGAGCAGTACTTC.

This clonotype was seen repeatedly, ten times or more. V usage is TRBV6-6 and J usage is TRBJ2-5; 7 bases fit TRBD2. Germline assignment: CDR1 MNHNY and CDR2 SVGAGI (reference sequence). V gave up 3 bases and J gave up 2 bases; unmatched junction bases: 9. The CDR3 sequence is 16 residues long. CDR3 sequence (DNA): TGTGCCAGCAGTTATGTGAGGACTAGAGAACAAGAGACCCAGTACTTC. Protein product: CASSYVRTREQETQYF.

This clonotype was counted at least ten times. The rearrangement joins TRBV13 to TRBJ1-5, with a tentative D call TRBD1 (5 bases). The CDR3 runs to 14 residues. Trimming cost V 3 bases and J 2 bases, with 8 bases left between them. Germline assignment: CDR1 PRHDT and CDR2 FYEKMQ (reference sequence). The CDR3 loop is CASSFRGGNQPQHF. CDR3 nucleotide sequence: TGTGCCAGCAGCTTTCGAGGGGGCAATCAGCCCCAGCATTTT.

In this sample, this clonotype turned up many times. The V call is TRBV29-1, the J call TRBJ2-6; possibly TRBD1 for D (5 bases). The V gene lost 2 bases and the J gene lost 0 bases, with 8 bases spanning the gap. Per germline, CDR1 SQVTM and CDR2 ANQGSEA. CDR3 size: 15 residues. CDR3 DNA sequence: TGCAGCGTTGAACAGGGAAGCTCTGGGGCCAACGTCCTGACTTTC. Amino acids: CSVEQGSSGANVLTF.

At least ten counts were recorded for this clonotype. This could be a read error, since a much larger clone is one nucleotide away. V gene TRBV6-6 combines with J gene TRBJ1-3, with D unclear. The ends were cut back, 6 bases at V and 0 bases at J, with 3 bases in the middle. Germline V CDR1 and CDR2: MNHNY, SVGAGI (reference sequence). CDR3 size: 12 residues. CDR3 DNA: TGTGCCAGCAGCCACTCTGGAAACACCATATATTTT. It encodes CASSHSGNTIYF.

The chain joins TRBV7-8 to TRBJ1-6; 9 positions match TRBD1. V dropped 6 bases and J dropped 5; count of bases not matched to a gene: 8. Germline V gives CDR1 SGHVS, CDR2 FQNEAQ. The CDR3 is 16 residues long. CDR3 protein: CASSFGTGFNNSPLHF. The CDR3 nucleotides read TGTGCCAGCAGTTTTGGGACAGGGTTTAATAATTCACCCCTCCACTTT.

The table lists this clonotype with a few counts. The chain joins TRBV19 to TRBJ1-5, with D tentatively TRBD1 (5 bases). The CDR3 loop spans 13 amino acids. Per the germline V gene, CDR1 is LNHDA and CDR2 is SQIVND (reference sequence). Between the trimmed V and J ends, which lost 8 bases and 5 bases, there was a span of 13 bases. CDR3 protein: CASSVQGDQPQHF. The CDR3 nucleotides read TGTGCCAGTTCCGTCCAGGGAGATCAGCCCCAGCATTTT.

The chain employs TRBV25-1 and TRBJ1-1; D is possibly TRBD1 (6 bases). The length of the CDR3 is 13 residues. CDR1 and CDR2 from the germline V gene are MGHDK and SYGVNS. V was shortened by 8 bases and J by 7 bases, with 17 bases between the two germline ends. In DNA form, the CDR3 reads TGTGCCAGCTCTTACAGGGTTACTGGTGAAGCTTTCTTT. Its translation is CASSYRVTGEAFF.

Only a few counts were recorded for this clonotype. The chain joins TRBV7-8 to TRBJ2-7; D uncertain. This CDR3 spans 14 amino acids. V gave up 1 base and J gave up 0 bases, with 7 bases separating them. Germline V gene sequence: CDR1 SGHVS, CDR2 FQNEAQ. Here the CDR3 reads CASSLGQFSYEQYF. The CDR3 coding sequence is TGTGCCAGCAGCTTAGGGCAGTTCTCCTACGAGCAGTACTTC.

In this sample, this clonotype turned up a few times. The J gene is TRBJ1-1, the V gene TRBV15, with D possibly being TRBD1 (6 bases). The CDR3 is made up of 15 amino acids. Germline-derived CDR1 and CDR2 are LNHNV and YYDKDF (reference sequence). V was trimmed by 0 bases and J by 13 bases, leaving 21 bases between them. CDR3 in amino acids: CATSRDLGGKGECFF. Here the CDR3 DNA reads TGTGCCACCAGCAGAGATCTTGGGGGCAAGGGCGAATGTTTCTTT. The full variable domain, its missing parts supplied by reference TRBV15 and TRBJ1-1, is DAMVIQNPRYQVTQFGKPVTLSCSQTLNHNVMYWYQQKSSQAPKLLFHYYDKDFNNEADTPDNFQSRRPNTSFCFLDIRSPGLGDTAMYLCATSRDLGGKGECFFGQGTRLTVV.

This clonotype was seen ten or more times. This sequence joins TRBV5-1 and TRBJ2-7, with D perhaps TRBD2 (5 bases). CDR1 SGHRS and CDR2 YFSETQ come from the germline V gene. V lost 0 bases and J lost 4, with 11 bases in between. The CDR3 covers 14 residues. CDR3 DNA sequence: TGCGCCAGCAGCTTGGTGGTGGGAGAGTACGAGCAGTACTTC. It specifies CASSLVVGEYEQYF.

The rearrangement links TRBV10-3 to TRBJ1-1; TRBD1 matches 11 bases. The V gene end was trimmed by 7 bases and the J gene end by 1 base; junction bases not matched to a gene: 5. The CDR3 spans 15 residues. The germline CDR1 and CDR2 sequences are ENHRY and SYGVKD. CDR3: CAIKEGQGENTEAFF. Here the CDR3 DNA reads TGTGCCATCAAGGAGGGACAGGGGGAGAACACTGAAGCTTTCTTT.